This entry lists 17 T cell receptor beta chains sequenced from one sample in a study of cytomegalovirus exposure and HLA in healthy donors. With 60 Vbeta and 13 Jbeta primers, the PCR was carried out. Clones were read by immunoSEQ multiplex PCR, and TCRdb kept only the in-frame ones, dropping some. The data hold more than 140,000 clones, with about three fifths observed a single time. The sample consisted of PBMCs. The origin of the receptors is a young woman in good health and CMV-seropositive.

This clone is a singleton in its sample. The chain uses TRBV5-1 and TRBJ2-3, with 7 bases matching TRBD2. The CDR3 has 16 residues. Germline lookup yields CDR1 SGHRS and CDR2 YFSETQ. The V segment lost 4 bases and the J segment 3 bases; nucleotides outside the gene matches: 11. CDR3 sequence reads: CASSLDPGGSTDTQYF. The CDR3 region has the DNA TGCGCCAGCAGCCTGGATCCCGGCGGGAGTACAGATACGCAGTATTTT.

The V call is TRBV6-1, the J call TRBJ2-6; D ambiguous. Germline assignment: CDR1 MNHNS and CDR2 SASEGT. V shed 1 base and J shed 0 bases, with 4 bases lying between them. The CDR3 length is 15 residues. The CDR3 nucleotides read TGTGCCAGCAGTGAAGTCGGCTCTGGGGCCAACGTCCTGACTTTC. Translation: CASSEVGSGANVLTF.

The rearrangement uses TRBV9 and TRBJ2-3, with a tentative D call TRBD2 (5 bases). From germline, CDR1 is SGDLS and CDR2 YYNGEE. V was shortened by 4 bases and J by 2 bases, with 17 bases between the two germline ends. The CDR3 has 16 residues. CDR3 region: CASSQAGRTITDTQYF. The CDR3 DNA is TGTGCCAGCAGCCAGGCGGGCAGAACGATCACAGATACGCAGTATTTT.

A remark on this clone: The sample has other DNA sequences that encode this CDR3 too. The rearrangement joins TRBV6-5 to TRBJ1-5; D is perhaps TRBD1 (5 bases). There are 14 residues in the CDR3. Looked up from germline, CDR1 is MNHEY and CDR2 is SVGAGI. Trimming took off 6 bases at V and 11 bases at J, with 20 bases between the two ends. The CDR3 DNA follows: TGTGCCAGCAGACCTCTCGGGGGATATATTACCCAGCATTTT. It yields the protein CASRPLGGYITQHF.

The gene calls are TRBV7-9 and TRBJ1-1; D is perhaps TRBD1 (6 bases). The V and J ends lost 4 bases and 1 base respectively, with 10 bases between them. Germline V gene lookup returns CDR1 SEHNR and CDR2 FQNEAQ (reference sequence). The CDR3 is made up of 14 amino acids. CDR3 region: CASSSSTGNTEAFF. Written as DNA, the CDR3 is TGTGCCAGCAGCTCTTCGACAGGGAACACTGAAGCTTTCTTT.

The CDR3 protein is CASSTTSGGYEQYF. CDR3 DNA: TGTGCCAGCAGTACGACTAGCGGGGGATACGAGCAGTACTTC. The genes are TRBV6-5 and TRBJ2-7; 12 bases are a match to TRBD2. This CDR3 has 14 amino acids. Germline CDR1 is MNHEY and CDR2 is SVGAGI. Trimming at V came to 5 bases and at J to 4 bases, leaving 3 bases not matched to a gene.

This sequence joins TRBV30 and TRBJ2-1; D unclear. Trimming pared 0 bases from V and 5 bases from J, leaving 11 bases between. The CDR3 sequence is 14 residues long. From germline, CDR1 is GTSNPN and CDR2 SVGIG (reference sequence). CDR3 DNA sequence: TGTGCCTGGAGTGTCGGGTATCGGGACAATGAGCAGTTCTTC. This sequence encodes CAWSVGYRDNEQFF.

V is TRBV15 and J is TRBJ1-1; no firm D call. The V gene lost 1 base and the J gene lost 7 bases, with 10 bases spanning the gap. Germline V CDR1 and CDR2: LNHNV, YYDKDF (reference sequence). The CDR3 is 13 amino acids. This CDR3 is CATSRAGWDEAFF. The CDR3 nucleotides are TGTGCCACCAGCAGAGCGGGGTGGGATGAAGCTTTCTTT. The entire variable domain, with the rest obtained from reference TRBV15 and TRBJ1-1, is as follows: DAMVIQNPRYQVTQFGKPVTLSCSQTLNHNVMYWYQQKSSQAPKLLFHYYDKDFNNEADTPDNFQSRRPNTSFCFLDIRSPGLGDTAMYLCATSRAGWDEAFFGQGTRLTVV.

There are a few counts of this clone. This sequence joins TRBV27 and TRBJ2-1, with 9 bases that match TRBD1. The CDR3 length is 14 residues. Germline lookup yields CDR1 MNHEY and CDR2 SMNVEV (reference sequence). The V gene end was trimmed by 3 bases and the J gene end by 6 bases; junction bases not matched to a gene: 3. CDR3 DNA sequence: TGTGCCAGCAGTTTCGGGACAGGGCCCAATGAGCAGTTCTTC. This codes for CASSFGTGPNEQFF.

This chain connects TRBV19 to TRBJ1-5, with a tentative D call TRBD1 (5 bases). Trimming shortened V by 2 bases and J by 7 bases, and 15 bases separated the two germline ends. The CDR3 is 15 residues long. Germline CDR1 is LNHDA and CDR2 is SQIVND (reference sequence). CDR3 DNA: TGTGCCAGTAGTATACGCCCGGCCAGGGAACAGCCCCAGCATTTT. Amino acid sequence: CASSIRPAREQPQHF.

The rearrangement links TRBV5-1 to TRBJ2-3, with 8 bases identical to TRBD2. Losses at the gene ends were 3 bases for V and 0 bases for J; bases not matched to a gene: 0. The length of the CDR3 is 14 residues. CDR1 is SGHRS and CDR2 is YFSETQ in the germline V gene. The CDR3 coding sequence is TGCGCCAGCAGCTGGACTAGCAGCACAGATACGCAGTATTTT. This gives the protein CASSWTSSTDTQYF.

This clone occurred once. V is TRBV9 and J is TRBJ1-6, with 9 positions matching TRBD1. CDR1 SGDLS and CDR2 YYNGEE come from the germline V gene. J was trimmed by 10 bases and V by 3 bases; bases with no gene match: 5. The CDR3 covers 14 residues. CDR3 nucleotide sequence: TGTGCCAGCAGCGACGGGACAGGGTCATCACCCCTCCACTTT. It yields the protein CASSDGTGSSPLHF.

This rearrangement joins TRBV7-6 to TRBJ2-7, with D tentatively TRBD2 (6 bases). Germline assignment: CDR1 SGHVS and CDR2 FNYEAQ. The CDR3 covers 16 residues. Trimming removed 1 base at V and 3 bases at J, with 16 bases between. CDR3: CASSLVGGDQDYEQYF. The CDR3 nucleotides are TGTGCCAGCAGCTTAGTTGGAGGGGACCAAGACTACGAGCAGTACTTC.

This chain connects TRBV29-1 to TRBJ2-1, with D perhaps matching TRBD1 (6 bases). Germline CDR1 and CDR2: SQVTM and ANQGSEA. V shed 6 bases and J shed 11 bases, with 11 bases lying between them. CDR3 length equals 10 residues. The CDR3 reads CSVRDTQQFF. In DNA, the CDR3 is TGCAGCGTCCGGGACACCCAGCAGTTCTTC.

This clone was detected a few times. The genes are TRBV10-1 and TRBJ1-6, with D possibly TRBD1 on 5 matching bases. Germline CDR1 is WNHNN and CDR2 is SYGVQD (reference sequence). V was trimmed by 4 bases and J by 5 bases, leaving 6 bases between them. CDR3 length equals 13 residues. The DNA of the CDR3 is TGCGCCAGCAGTGGACAGCATAATTCACCCCTCCACTTT. It specifies CASSGQHNSPLHF.

V gene TRBV5-1 combines with J gene TRBJ2-5; TRBD2 agrees at 14 bases. Germline-derived CDR1 and CDR2 are SGHRS and YFSETQ. The trim removed 3 bases at V and 5 bases at J, leaving 6 bases unmatched. The CDR3 is 16 amino acids. This chain's CDR3 is CASSYGTSGSEETQYF. The CDR3 bases are TGCGCCAGCAGCTACGGGACTAGCGGGAGTGAGGAGACCCAGTACTTC.

V is TRBV9 and J is TRBJ1-4, with D uncertain. Trimming took off 0 bases at V and 8 bases at J, with 14 bases between the two ends. The CDR3 extends over 15 amino acids. From germline, CDR1 is SGDLS and CDR2 YYNGEE. In DNA, the CDR3 is TGTGCCAGCAGCGTAGAAGGTTCCTCGGGGGAAAAACTGTTTTTT. Residues: CASSVEGSSGEKLFF.